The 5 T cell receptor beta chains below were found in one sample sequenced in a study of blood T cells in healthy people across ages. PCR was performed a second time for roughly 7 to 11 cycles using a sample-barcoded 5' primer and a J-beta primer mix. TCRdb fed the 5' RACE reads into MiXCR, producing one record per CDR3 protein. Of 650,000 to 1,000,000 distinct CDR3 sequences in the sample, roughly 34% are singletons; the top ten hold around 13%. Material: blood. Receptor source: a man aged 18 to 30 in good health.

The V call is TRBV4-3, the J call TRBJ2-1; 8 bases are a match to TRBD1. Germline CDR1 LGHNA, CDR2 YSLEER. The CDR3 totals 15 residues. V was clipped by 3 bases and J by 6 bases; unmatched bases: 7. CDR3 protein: CASSHETGTGNEQFF. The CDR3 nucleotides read TGCGCCAGCAGCCACGAGACCGGGACAGGCAATGAGCAGTTCTTC.

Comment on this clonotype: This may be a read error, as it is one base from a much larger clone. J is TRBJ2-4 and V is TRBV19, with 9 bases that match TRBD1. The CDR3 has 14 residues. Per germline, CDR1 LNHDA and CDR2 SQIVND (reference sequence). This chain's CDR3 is CASSVGQGKSIQYF. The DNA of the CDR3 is TGTGCCAGTAGTGTAGGACAGGGGAAAAGCATTCAGTACTTC.

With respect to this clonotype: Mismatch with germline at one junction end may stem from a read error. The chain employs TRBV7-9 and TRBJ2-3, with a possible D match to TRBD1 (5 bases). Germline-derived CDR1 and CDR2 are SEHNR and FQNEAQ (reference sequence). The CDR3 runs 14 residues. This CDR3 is CVSSRGQDTDTQYF. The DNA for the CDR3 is TGTGTCAGCAGCCGAGGACAAGACACAGATACGCAGTATTTT.

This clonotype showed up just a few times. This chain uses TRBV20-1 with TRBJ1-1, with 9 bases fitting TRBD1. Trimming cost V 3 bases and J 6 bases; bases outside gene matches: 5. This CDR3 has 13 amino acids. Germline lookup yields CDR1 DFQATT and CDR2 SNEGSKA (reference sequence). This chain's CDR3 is CSARTGGDPEAFF. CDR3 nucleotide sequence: TGCAGTGCTAGGACAGGGGGGGACCCTGAAGCTTTCTTT.

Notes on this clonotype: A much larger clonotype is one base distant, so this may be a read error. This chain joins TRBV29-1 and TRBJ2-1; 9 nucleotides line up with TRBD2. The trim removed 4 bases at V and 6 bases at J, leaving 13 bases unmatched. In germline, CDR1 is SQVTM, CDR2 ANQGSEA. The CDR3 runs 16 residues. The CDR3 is CSVVGERGANCNEQFF. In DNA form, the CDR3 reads TGCAGCGTTGTCGGGGAGCGGGGGGCGAACTGCAATGAGCAGTTCTTC.